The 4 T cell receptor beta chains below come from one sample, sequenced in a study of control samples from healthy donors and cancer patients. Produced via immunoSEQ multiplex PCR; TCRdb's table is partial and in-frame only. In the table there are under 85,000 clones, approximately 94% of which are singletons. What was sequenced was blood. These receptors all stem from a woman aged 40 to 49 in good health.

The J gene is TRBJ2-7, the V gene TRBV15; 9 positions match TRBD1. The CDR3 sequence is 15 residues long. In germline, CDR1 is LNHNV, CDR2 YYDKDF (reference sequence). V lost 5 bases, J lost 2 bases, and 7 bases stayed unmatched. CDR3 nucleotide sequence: TGTGCCACCAGCTTCGACAGGGGGGAGACCTACGAGCAGTACTTC. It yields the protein CATSFDRGETYEQYF.

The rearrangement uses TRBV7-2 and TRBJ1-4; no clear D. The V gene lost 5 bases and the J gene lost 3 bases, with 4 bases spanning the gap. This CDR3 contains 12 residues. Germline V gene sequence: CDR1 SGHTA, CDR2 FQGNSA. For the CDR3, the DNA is TGTGCCAGCAGCCGCTCTAATGAAAAACTGTTTTTT. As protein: CASSRSNEKLFF. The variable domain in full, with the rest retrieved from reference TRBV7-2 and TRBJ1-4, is GAGVSQSPSNKVTEKGKDVELRCDPISGHTALYWYRQSLGQGLEFLIYFQGNSAPDKSGLPSDRFSAERTGGSVSTLTIQRTQQEDSAVYLCASSRSNEKLFFGSGTQLSVL.

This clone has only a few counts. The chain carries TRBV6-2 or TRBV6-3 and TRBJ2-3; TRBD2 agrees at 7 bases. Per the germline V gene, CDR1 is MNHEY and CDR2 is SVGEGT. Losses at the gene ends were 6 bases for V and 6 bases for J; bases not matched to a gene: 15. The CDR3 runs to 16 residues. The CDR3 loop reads CASSREVGGGADTQYF. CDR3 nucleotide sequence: TGTGCCAGCAGCCGAGAAGTCGGCGGGGGAGCCGATACGCAGTATTTT.

Written as DNA, the CDR3 is TGTGCCAGCTCGCCGACTAGCGGGACACAAGAGACCCAGTACTTC. This sequence encodes CASSPTSGTQETQYF. V gene TRBV18 combines with J gene TRBJ2-5, with 11 bases fitting TRBD2. V gave up 6 bases and J gave up 2 bases; unmatched junction bases: 5. CDR3 length: 15 amino acids. Germline values: CDR1 KGHSH, CDR2 LQKENI.